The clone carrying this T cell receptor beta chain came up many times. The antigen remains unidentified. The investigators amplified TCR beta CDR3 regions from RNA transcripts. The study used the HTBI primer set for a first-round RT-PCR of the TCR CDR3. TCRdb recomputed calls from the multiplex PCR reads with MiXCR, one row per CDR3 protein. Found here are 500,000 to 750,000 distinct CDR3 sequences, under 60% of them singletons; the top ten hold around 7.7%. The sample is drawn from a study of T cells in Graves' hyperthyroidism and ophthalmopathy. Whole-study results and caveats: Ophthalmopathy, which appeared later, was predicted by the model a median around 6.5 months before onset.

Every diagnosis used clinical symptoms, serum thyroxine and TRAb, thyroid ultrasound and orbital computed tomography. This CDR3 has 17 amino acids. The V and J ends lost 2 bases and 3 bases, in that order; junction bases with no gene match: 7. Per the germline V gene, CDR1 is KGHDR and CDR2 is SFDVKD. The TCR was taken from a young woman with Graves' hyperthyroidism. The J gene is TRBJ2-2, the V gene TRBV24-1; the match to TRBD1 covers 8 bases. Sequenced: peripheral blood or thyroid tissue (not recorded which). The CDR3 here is CATSDWGTGGDTGELFF. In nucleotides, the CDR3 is TGTGCCACCAGTGATTGGGGGACAGGCGGCGACACCGGGGAGCTGTTTTTT.